Shown below are 18 T cell receptor beta chains from a single sample sequenced in a study of control samples from healthy donors and cancer patients (dated by TCRdb to 2020 to 2022). The receptor library was made with the immunoSEQ multiplex PCR assay. TCRdb provides this immuneACCESS table in a form limited to in-frame rearrangements. Some clones are lacking; in checked studies, under half of them reflect an unresolved V gene, and why the rest are absent is not known. A total of tens of thousands of clones appear in this sample, more than 85% of them only once. The ten largest clones take up less than 4.5% of the sample. The source material was blood. All receptors come from a woman between 45 and 60 years old in good health.

The rearrangement joins TRBV27 to TRBJ2-1; TRBD2 might be the D (5 bases). The germline CDR1 and CDR2 sequences are MNHEY and SMNVEV (reference sequence). The V end lost 6 bases, the J end lost 5 bases, and 17 bases lay between the germline ends. CDR3 size: 15 residues. CDR3 in amino acids: CASSVRSGGNNEQFF. DNA of the CDR3: TGTGCCAGCAGCGTGCGAAGCGGTGGGAACAATGAGCAGTTCTTC.

The CDR3 reads CASRNRSIGSGELFF. In DNA, the CDR3 is TGTGCCAGCAGAAACAGGTCAATCGGGTCTGGGGAGCTGTTTTTT. V usage is TRBV2 and J usage is TRBJ2-2, with D possibly matching TRBD1 (5 bases). CDR1 and CDR2 from the germline V gene are SNHLY and FYNNEI. The CDR3 has 15 amino acids. V was trimmed by 6 bases and J by 8 bases, leaving 19 bases between them.

This chain joins TRBV7-6 and TRBJ2-3; 13 bases line up with TRBD2. The CDR3 has 20 amino acids. V gave up 4 bases and J gave up 3 bases; unmatched junction bases: 16. Germline CDR1 reads SGHVS; CDR2 reads FNYEAQ. The CDR3 is CASSSPGGLAGVDRTDTQYF. CDR3 DNA sequence: TGTGCCAGCAGCTCGCCCGGAGGACTAGCGGGGGTTGACAGGACAGATACGCAGTATTTT.

The V call is TRBV6-1, the J call TRBJ1-1; 7 bases fit TRBD1. This CDR3 is 16 amino acids long. Losses at the gene ends were 4 bases for V and 9 bases for J; bases not matched to a gene: 17. The germline V gene has CDR1 MNHNS and CDR2 SASEGT. CDR3 residues: CASSARTGQPFPKAFF. CDR3 in DNA: TGTGCCAGCAGTGCTCGAACGGGACAGCCCTTCCCCAAAGCTTTCTTT.

This clone was seen only once. The rearrangement joins TRBV5-1 to TRBJ1-3; 8 positions match TRBD1. This CDR3 has 18 amino acids. Trimming took 0 bases from V and 0 from J; bases not matched to a gene: 8. Germline CDR1 and CDR2: SGHRS and YFSETQ. CDR3 bases: TGCGCCAGCAGCTTGGATGGGACAGGAGCTTTCTCTGGAAACACCATATATTTT. This gives the protein CASSLDGTGAFSGNTIYF.

This clone was seen only once. CDR3 in DNA: TGTGCCAGCTCACCGTCACAGATTCGGGAGCAGTACTTC. As protein: CASSPSQIREQYF. The chain employs TRBV18 and TRBJ2-7, with unresolved D. This CDR3 is 13 amino acids long. The germline V gene encodes CDR1 KGHSH and CDR2 LQKENI. V lost 3 bases and J lost 7, with 13 bases in between.

The chain carries TRBV18 and TRBJ1-5, with 7 bases matching TRBD1. The CDR3 has 14 amino acids. Germline V gives CDR1 KGHSH, CDR2 LQKENI. V gave up 5 bases and J gave up 10 bases; unmatched junction bases: 11. The CDR3 DNA reads as TGTGCCAGCTCAGGGACAGCCAGATTCGCACCCCAGCATTTT. Residues: CASSGTARFAPQHF.

The genes are TRBV6-5 and TRBJ2-7, with TRBD1 as a possible D gene (6 bases). V gave up 6 bases and J gave up 0 bases, with 12 bases separating them. CDR3 length: 14 amino acids. Germline loops: CDR1 MNHEY, CDR2 SVGAGI. The DNA for the CDR3 is TGTGCCAGCAGAAGAACAGGGAACTCCTACGAGCAGTACTTC. Its translation is CASRRTGNSYEQYF.

A word on this clone: This same CDR3 is encoded by further DNA sequences in the sample. The gene calls are TRBV19 and TRBJ1-2, with 9 bases lining up with TRBD1. The CDR3 runs to 15 residues. Germline CDR1 is LNHDA and CDR2 is SQIVND (reference sequence). With V trimmed by 5 bases and J by 7 bases, 11 bases remained unmatched. CDR3 coding DNA: TGTGCCAGTAGTCTCCAGGGGACAGGGAAAGGTGGCTACACCTTC. Its protein is CASSLQGTGKGGYTF.

V and J are TRBV11-2 and TRBJ2-7; no clear D. Germline CDR1 reads SGHAT; CDR2 reads FQNNGV. Trimming left V 5 bases short and J 0 bases short, with 8 bases between. CDR3 size: 13 residues. The CDR3 spells CASSHTPSYEQYF. The DNA for the CDR3 is TGTGCCAGCAGCCATACACCCTCCTACGAGCAGTACTTC.

This clone was recorded once. This chain links TRBV28 with TRBJ1-2; D gene uncertain. V gave up 6 bases and J gave up 2 bases, with 10 bases separating them. The CDR3 runs 13 residues. Germline assignment: CDR1 MDHEN and CDR2 SYDVKM. The CDR3 protein is CASRRGGNYGYTF. The CDR3 DNA reads TGTGCCAGCAGGCGCGGTGGAAACTATGGCTACACCTTC.

This clone was recorded once. The rearrangement links TRBV19 to TRBJ1-2, with D unclear. The V end was cut by 6 bases, the J end by 3 bases, with 17 bases between. This CDR3 comprises 15 residues. CDR1 LNHDA and CDR2 SQIVND come from the germline V gene (reference sequence). CDR3 in DNA: TGTGCCAGTAGGGGGTGGGGTCTAACCCACTATGGCTACACCTTC. It yields the protein CASRGWGLTHYGYTF.

The chain is built from TRBV7-6 and TRBJ2-7, with 7 bases fitting TRBD1. The J segment lost 6 bases and the V segment lost 1 base, leaving 6 bases of the junction unmatched. The V gene's germline CDR1 is SGHVS and CDR2 FNYEAQ. The CDR3 has 14 amino acids. CDR3 DNA: TGTGCCAGCAGCTTAGGACAGGGAGTATCCGAGCAGTACTTC. Amino acids: CASSLGQGVSEQYF.

The chain links TRBV19 to TRBJ2-2; the D is unclear. The CDR3 has 13 residues. V was clipped by 9 bases and J by 0 bases, with 8 bases between them. CDR1 and CDR2 from the germline V gene are LNHDA and SQIVND (reference sequence). For the CDR3, the DNA is TGTGCCAGCGTCCCTACGAACACCGGGGAGCTGTTTTTT. Protein: CASVPTNTGELFF. Using reference TRBV19 and TRBJ2-2 for the parts outside the CDR3, the full variable domain is DGGITQSPKYLFRKEGQNVTLSCEQNLNHDAMYWYRQDPGQGLRLIYYSQIVNDFQKGDIAEGYSVSREKKESFPLTVTSAQKNPTAFYLCASVPTNTGELFFGEGSRLTVL.

This chain uses TRBV5-1 with TRBJ2-5; D remains unclear. V was shortened by 0 bases and J by 1 base, with 7 bases between the two germline ends. Germline loops: CDR1 SGHRS, CDR2 YFSETQ. This CDR3 has 14 residues. CDR3: CASSLGQPQETQYF. CDR3 in DNA: TGCGCCAGCAGCTTGGGTCAGCCCCAAGAGACCCAGTACTTC. Complete variable domain (other parts from reference TRBV5-1 and TRBJ2-5): KAGVTQTPRYLIKTRGQQVTLSCSPISGHRSVSWYQQTPGQGLQFLFEYFSETQRNKGNFPGRFSGRQFSNSRSEMNVSTLELGDSALYLCASSLGQPQETQYFGPGTRLLVL.

The CDR3 sequence is CASSSQTEQYF. CDR3 in DNA: TGTGCCAGCAGTTCCCAGACAGAGCAGTACTTC. The V call is TRBV12-3 or TRBV12-4, the J call TRBJ2-7; D is undetermined. Trimming shortened V by 4 bases and J by 7 bases, and 8 bases separated the two germline ends. The CDR3 consists of 11 residues.

This clone showed up just a few times. CDR3 DNA sequence: TGTGCCAGCAGCGGAACAGCTACCCCAACTTTCGGCTACACCTTC. Translation: CASSGTATPTFGYTF. The chain recombines TRBV5-6 with TRBJ1-2; D is unclear. Germline CDR1 reads SGHDT; CDR2 reads YYEEEE. Between the trimmed V and J ends, which lost 4 bases and 8 bases, there was a span of 21 bases. CDR3 length equals 15 residues.

The V call is TRBV5-1, the J call TRBJ2-5, with 9 bases lining up with TRBD2. CDR1 is SGHRS and CDR2 is YFSETQ in the germline V gene. J was trimmed by 0 bases and V by 0 bases; bases with no gene match: 12. The CDR3 extends over 19 amino acids. The DNA for the CDR3 is TGCGCCAGCAGCTTGGCGGGATGGGGAGCGGGGGGACACCAAGAGACCCAGTACTTC. This gives the protein CASSLAGWGAGGHQETQYF.